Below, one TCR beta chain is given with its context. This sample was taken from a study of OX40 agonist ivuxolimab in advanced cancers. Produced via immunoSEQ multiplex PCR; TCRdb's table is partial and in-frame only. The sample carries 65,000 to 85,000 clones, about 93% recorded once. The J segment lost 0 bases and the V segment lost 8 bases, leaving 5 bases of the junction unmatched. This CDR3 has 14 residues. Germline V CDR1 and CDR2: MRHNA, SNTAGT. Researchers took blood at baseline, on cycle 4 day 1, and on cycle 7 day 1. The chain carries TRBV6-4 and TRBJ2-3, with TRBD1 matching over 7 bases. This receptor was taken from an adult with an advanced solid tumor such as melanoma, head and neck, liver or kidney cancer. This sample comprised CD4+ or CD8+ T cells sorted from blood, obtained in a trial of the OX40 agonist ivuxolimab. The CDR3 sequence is CASAPGQSTDTQYF. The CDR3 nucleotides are TGTGCCAGCGCGCCGGGACAGAGCACAGATACGCAGTATTTT.